This T cell receptor beta chain emerged from a study of PD-1 blockade in classical Hodgkin lymphoma. Regarding this clone: The antigen remains undetermined.

Germline CDR1 LNHNV, CDR2 YYDKDF (reference sequence). The CDR3 contains 15 residues. V lost 0 bases to trimming and J lost 3 bases, with 10 bases between them. Described time point: cycle 4 day 1 (C4D1), after about 6 weeks of nivolumab. Relapse was seen in all patients after autologous stem cell transplantation, and brentuximab vedotin exposure was variable. By magnetic negative selection, CD8+ T cells were isolated from the thawed PBMCs. Each best response was a complete response, a partial response or progressive disease. Only in-frame clones appear in the TCRdb table, and some are missing; sequencing was by immunoSEQ multiplex PCR. The sample includes 15,000 to 20,000 clones, around 89% of them seen just once. Study outcomes and limitations: Complete responders entered with baseline diversity on par with newly diagnosed patients, the results showed. Healthy donors reportedly exceeded newly diagnosed patients in baseline TCR diversity. Exclusion was applied to patients who started nivolumab under 1 year after ASCT.

This sequence was found in a human donor with classical Hodgkin lymphoma. The sequencing used CD8+ T cells from blood, collected before the fourth cycle of nivolumab. The chain joins TRBV15 to TRBJ2-3, with D uncertain. The CDR3 sequence is CATSREDWLTDTQYF. The CDR3 DNA sequence: TGTGCCACCAGCAGAGAAGACTGGCTAACAGATACGCAGTATTTT.